Following are 32 T cell receptor beta chains from one sample sequenced in a study of T cell changes during pregnancy in multiple sclerosis. TCRdb's copy holds only in-frame clones and misses some; the assay was immunoSEQ multiplex PCR. The data contain around 100,000 clones, around nine tenths of them singletons. The sequences come from peripheral blood, collected in the second trimester of pregnancy. Receptor source: a female donor with multiple sclerosis, enrolled in a pregnancy study.

The chain employs TRBV27 and TRBJ1-5; possibly TRBD1 for D (5 bases). Between the trimmed V and J ends, which lost 5 bases and 2 bases, there was a span of 16 bases. This CDR3 spans 16 amino acids. The germline V gene encodes CDR1 MNHEY and CDR2 SMNVEV (reference sequence). This chain's CDR3 is CASSPLQAGGNQPQHF. As DNA, the CDR3 is TGTGCCAGCAGTCCCCTCCAAGCGGGGGGCAATCAGCCCCAGCATTTT.

J is TRBJ2-7 and V is TRBV6-1, with TRBD1 matching 12 bases. Germline-derived CDR1 and CDR2 are MNHNS and SASEGT. With 1 base clipped from V and 3 bases from J, the junction kept 7 bases outside the gene matches. The CDR3 is made up of 17 amino acids. CDR3 loop: CASSEVPGQGAFYEQYF. The CDR3 DNA reads as TGTGCCAGCAGTGAAGTCCCGGGACAGGGGGCCTTCTACGAGCAGTACTTC.

This chain uses TRBV5-1 with TRBJ2-7; a possible D gene is TRBD1 (5 bases). V lost 0 bases to trimming and J lost 4 bases, with 5 bases between them. This CDR3 has 12 amino acids. The germline gives CDR1 SGHRS, CDR2 YFSETQ. This chain's CDR3 is CASSLGQYEQYF. CDR3 bases: TGCGCCAGCAGCTTGGGACAGTACGAGCAGTACTTC.

The rearrangement uses TRBV6-5 and TRBJ1-1, with D tentatively TRBD1 (5 bases). V was shortened by 8 bases and J by 13 bases, with 20 bases between the two germline ends. Germline values: CDR1 MNHEY, CDR2 SVGAGI. CDR3 size: 12 residues. This chain's CDR3 is CASRESGGSGFF. The CDR3 region has the DNA TGTGCCAGCCGGGAAAGTGGGGGGTCGGGTTTCTTT.

The chain carries TRBV7-9 and TRBJ2-5, with 8 bases identical to TRBD2. V gave up 6 bases and J gave up 1 base; unmatched junction bases: 4. Germline assignment: CDR1 SEHNR and CDR2 FQNEAQ (reference sequence). CDR3 size: 14 residues. In DNA form, the CDR3 reads TGTGCCAGCAGGGCGGGGGGTTTCCAAGAGACCCAGTACTTC. Its translation: CASRAGGFQETQYF.

This chain joins TRBV30 and TRBJ2-5, with D perhaps matching TRBD2 (8 bases). The CDR3 has 15 residues. Trimming shortened V by 8 bases and J by 1 base, and 20 bases separated the two germline ends. Germline V lookup: CDR1 GTSNPN, CDR2 SVGIG (reference sequence). CDR3 sequence reads: CAGGGGGGRQETQYF. The CDR3 DNA reads TGTGCCGGGGGAGGGGGCGGGGGGCGCCAAGAGACCCAGTACTTC.

This chain links TRBV5-8 with TRBJ1-2; D is unclear. From germline, CDR1 is SGHTS and CDR2 YDEGEE. V lost 4 bases and J lost 8, with 12 bases in between. CDR3 length equals 12 residues. The CDR3 nucleotides read TGTGCCAGCAGCCCGGAGTGGTGGGGCTACACCTTC. This sequence encodes CASSPEWWGYTF.

Only one count was recorded for this clone. V and J are TRBV4-2 and TRBJ1-5; the match to TRBD1 covers 8 bases. This CDR3 contains 14 residues. The junction had 1 base not matched to a gene; V was cut back by 4 bases and J by 2 bases. Germline-derived CDR1 and CDR2 are LGHNA and YNFKEQ. The DNA for the CDR3 is TGTGCCAGCAGCCTGACAGGGGGCAATCAGCCCCAGCATTTT. Translation gives CASSLTGGNQPQHF.

The chain joins TRBV27 to TRBJ2-7, with D possibly matching TRBD2 (6 bases). The V gene lost 2 bases and the J gene lost 0 bases, with 14 bases spanning the gap. Germline CDR1 is MNHEY and CDR2 is SMNVEV (reference sequence). The CDR3 runs 16 residues. The CDR3 DNA follows: TGTGCCAGCAGTTTACAAGGGACTTATAACTCCTACGAGCAGTACTTC. Translating gives CASSLQGTYNSYEQYF.

The rearrangement joins TRBV19 to TRBJ1-2, with 10 bases aligning to TRBD1. The CDR3 spans 18 residues. Germline V gene sequence: CDR1 LNHDA, CDR2 SQIVND (reference sequence). The junction had 17 bases not matched to a gene; V was cut back by 6 bases and J by 4 bases. CDR3 bases: TGTGCCAGTAGGTCGTCAAACCGGGACAGGGGTTTTGGCTATGGCTACACCTTC. This codes for CASRSSNRDRGFGYGYTF. Together with reference TRBV19 and TRBJ1-2, the CDR3 gives the full variable domain: DGGITQSPKYLFRKEGQNVTLSCEQNLNHDAMYWYRQDPGQGLRLIYYSQIVNDFQKGDIAEGYSVSREKKESFPLTVTSAQKNPTAFYLCASRSSNRDRGFGYGYTFGSGTRLTVV.

This clone was seen only a few times. The rearrangement links TRBV28 to TRBJ1-1, with 8 bases that match TRBD1. With 7 bases clipped from V and 4 bases from J, the junction kept 5 bases outside the gene matches. The CDR3 is 13 residues long. The germline V gene encodes CDR1 MDHEN and CDR2 SYDVKM. The DNA for the CDR3 is TGTGCCAGCAACCCACAGGGGGTCACTGAAGCTTTCTTT. Its translation is CASNPQGVTEAFF.

The rearrangement uses TRBV6-1 and TRBJ1-1; 8 bases are a match to TRBD1. The V segment lost 7 bases and the J segment 4 bases; nucleotides outside the gene matches: 11. The germline gives CDR1 MNHNS, CDR2 SASEGT. There are 15 residues in the CDR3. The CDR3 DNA reads as TGTGCCAGCAAGGGGGACAGGACTTTTGGCACTGAAGCTTTCTTT. Amino acids: CASKGDRTFGTEAFF.

This chain connects TRBV9 to TRBJ2-3, with 9 bases fitting TRBD1. The V and J ends lost 5 bases and 2 bases, in that order; junction bases with no gene match: 6. Germline lookup yields CDR1 SGDLS and CDR2 YYNGEE. This CDR3 has 15 residues. For the CDR3, the DNA is TGTGCCAGCAGACCGGGACAGGGTATCACAGATACGCAGTATTTT. Translated, it gives CASRPGQGITDTQYF.

The V and J genes are TRBV5-5 and TRBJ2-7; D gene unclear. The CDR3 runs 13 residues. V dropped 3 bases and J dropped 2 bases, with 9 bases sitting between them. Germline V gene data show CDR1 as SGHKS and CDR2 as YYEKEE (reference sequence). The CDR3 bases are TGTGCCAGCAGCTCCCACACCACCTACGAGCAGTACTTC. Protein: CASSSHTTYEQYF.

The CDR3 DNA follows: TGTGCCAGGGGCATTGGGACTGAAGCTTTCTTT. Protein product: CARGIGTEAFF. The chain combines TRBV25-1 with TRBJ1-1; D ambiguous. V was cut by 9 bases and J by 5 bases, with 10 bases left in between. The CDR3 is 11 amino acids. The germline V gene has CDR1 MGHDK and CDR2 SYGVNS.

The rearrangement links TRBV7-7 to TRBJ2-7; D is uncertain. V was clipped by 5 bases and J by 3 bases, with 5 bases between them. The CDR3 has 11 residues. In germline, CDR1 is SSHAT, CDR2 FNYEAQ (reference sequence). The CDR3 DNA reads TGTGCCAGCAGCCCCGTCTACGAGCAGTACTTC. It encodes CASSPVYEQYF.

This chain uses TRBV29-1 with TRBJ1-2, with D perhaps matching TRBD1 (5 bases). V lost 0 bases, J lost 13 bases, and 12 bases lay in between. The CDR3 is made up of 11 amino acids. Germline V lookup: CDR1 SQVTM, CDR2 ANQGSEA. CDR3 in amino acids: CSVEDRVAGTF. The CDR3 bases are TGCAGCGTTGAAGACAGGGTGGCCGGCACCTTC.

This chain connects TRBV2 to TRBJ1-2; D possibly corresponds to TRBD1 (5 bases). The CDR3 runs to 11 residues. The germline CDR1 and CDR2 sequences are SNHLY and FYNNEI. Trimming removed 3 bases at V and 8 bases at J, with 7 bases between. Here the CDR3 DNA reads TGTGCCAGCAGTGAGGGGGGGGGCTACACCTTC. It codes for CASSEGGGYTF.

The V and J genes are TRBV21-1 and TRBJ2-2; the table's D gene call, TRBD1, was not cross checked with the DNA. TRBV21-1 is described as a pseudogene. The CDR3 loop spans 16 amino acids. The CDR3 DNA reads as TGTGCCAGCAGCATAAGGGACAGGGGTGACACCGGGGAGCTGTTTTTT. Amino acid sequence: CASSIRDRGDTGELFF.

The chain is built from TRBV30 and TRBJ1-4; weak D call: TRBD1 (5 bases). This CDR3 is built from 13 residues. V was pared by 3 bases and J by 5 bases, with 10 bases between. CDR1 GTSNPN and CDR2 SVGIG come from the germline V gene (reference sequence). The CDR3 DNA sequence: TGTGCCTGGAGCCTGGGGGGGAATGAAAAACTGTTTTTT. This translates into CAWSLGGNEKLFF.

This clone came up once. V and J are TRBV28 and TRBJ1-2; D is possibly TRBD1 (5 bases). CDR1 and CDR2 (germline): MDHEN, SYDVKM. Trimming pared 7 bases from V and 3 bases from J, leaving 12 bases between. The CDR3 runs to 13 residues. The CDR3 here is CASTGGTHYGYTF. CDR3 DNA sequence: TGTGCCAGCACCGGAGGGACCCACTATGGCTACACCTTC.

The chain combines TRBV5-1 with TRBJ1-1, with TRBD1 as a possible D gene (5 bases). There are 14 residues in the CDR3. CDR1 is SGHRS, CDR2 YFSETQ, per germline. V shed 0 bases and J shed 6 bases, with 12 bases lying between them. As DNA, the CDR3 is TGCGCCAGCAGCTTGGGACTCGGGGGTTCTGAAGCTTTCTTT. Its translation is CASSLGLGGSEAFF.

The chain is built from TRBV18 and TRBJ2-1, with 14 positions matching TRBD2. J was trimmed by 10 bases and V by 3 bases; bases with no gene match: 5. In germline, CDR1 is KGHSH, CDR2 LQKENI. The CDR3 contains 15 residues. CDR3 region: CASSPLGLAGEEQFF. The CDR3 DNA reads TGTGCCAGCTCACCCCTGGGACTAGCGGGGGAAGAGCAGTTCTTC.

The CDR3 is CASSLGGGRTDTQYF. The CDR3 DNA sequence: TGCGCCAGCAGCTTAGGTGGGGGCCGCACAGATACGCAGTATTTT. V is TRBV5-1 and J is TRBJ2-3, with D tentatively TRBD1 (6 bases). The germline gives CDR1 SGHRS, CDR2 YFSETQ. V dropped 2 bases and J dropped 1 base, with 11 bases sitting between them. This CDR3 spans 15 amino acids. Variable domain in full (rest from reference TRBV5-1 and TRBJ2-3): KAGVTQTPRYLIKTRGQQVTLSCSPISGHRSVSWYQQTPGQGLQFLFEYFSETQRNKGNFPGRFSGRQFSNSRSEMNVSTLELGDSALYLCASSLGGGRTDTQYFGPGTRLTVL.

The chain uses TRBV5-4 and TRBJ2-3, with 13 bases lining up with TRBD2. CDR1 is SGHNT and CDR2 is YYREEE in the germline V gene (reference sequence). V lost 4 bases to trimming and J lost 4 bases; unmatched junction nucleotides: 3. There are 15 residues in the CDR3. CDR3 bases: TGTGCCAGCAGCCGAGGACTAGCGGGAGCAGATACGCAGTATTTT. Protein sequence: CASSRGLAGADTQYF.

V usage is TRBV5-1 and J usage is TRBJ2-3; 9 positions agree with TRBD2. The CDR3 totals 16 residues. Germline assignment: CDR1 SGHRS and CDR2 YFSETQ. The V gene end was trimmed by 1 base and the J gene end by 1 base; junction bases not matched to a gene: 4. CDR3 bases: TGCGCCAGCAGCTTGCCAGTAGCGGGGGGCACAGATACGCAGTATTTT. It translates to CASSLPVAGGTDTQYF.

This sequence joins TRBV28 and TRBJ2-5; 8 bases agree with TRBD1. V lost 6 bases, J lost 5 bases, and 14 bases stayed unmatched. Per germline, CDR1 MDHEN and CDR2 SYDVKM. This CDR3 is built from 16 residues. The CDR3 reads CASSLPATGVEETQYF. In nucleotides, the CDR3 is TGTGCCAGCAGCCTCCCCGCGACAGGGGTGGAGGAGACCCAGTACTTC.

J is TRBJ2-1 and V is TRBV5-1; D is perhaps TRBD2 (6 bases). V gave up 4 bases and J gave up 1 base, with 9 bases separating them. This CDR3 is built from 14 residues. Germline V gives CDR1 SGHRS, CDR2 YFSETQ. The CDR3 region is CASSSGYSYNEQFF. CDR3 in DNA: TGCGCCAGCAGCAGCGGGTATTCCTACAATGAGCAGTTCTTC. The full variable domain, with the rest looked up from reference TRBV5-1 and TRBJ2-1, is KAGVTQTPRYLIKTRGQQVTLSCSPISGHRSVSWYQQTPGQGLQFLFEYFSETQRNKGNFPGRFSGRQFSNSRSEMNVSTLELGDSALYLCASSSGYSYNEQFFGPGTRLTVL.

This CDR3 is CASSRSGSNQPQHF. The CDR3 nucleotides are TGTGCCAGCTCACGCTCGGGTAGCAATCAGCCCCAGCATTTT. V usage is TRBV18 and J usage is TRBJ1-5, with D uncertain. The V end was cut by 4 bases, the J end by 0 bases, with 7 bases between. Germline V gives CDR1 KGHSH, CDR2 LQKENI. The length of the CDR3 is 14 residues.

This rearrangement joins TRBV2 to TRBJ1-1, with a tentative D call TRBD1 (5 bases). The CDR3 runs 18 residues. With 2 bases removed from V and 0 bases from J, the gap between germline ends came to 19 bases. Per the germline V gene, CDR1 is SNHLY and CDR2 is FYNNEI. CDR3: CASSERGRVGILNTEAFF. The CDR3 DNA reads TGTGCCAGCAGTGAAAGGGGCCGGGTTGGCATTTTGAACACTGAAGCTTTCTTT.

This chain connects TRBV9 to TRBJ2-1, with 10 bases identical to TRBD2. Trimming took 2 bases from V and 3 from J; bases not matched to a gene: 2. CDR1 is SGDLS and CDR2 is YYNGEE in the germline V gene. The CDR3 consists of 15 residues. The CDR3 here is CASSVSGGGYNEQFF. The CDR3 DNA reads TGTGCCAGCAGCGTCAGCGGGGGGGGCTACAATGAGCAGTTCTTC.

The V call is TRBV7-6, the J call TRBJ1-4; D ambiguous. CDR3 length: 14 amino acids. The V end lost 5 bases, the J end lost 6 bases, and 13 bases lay between the germline ends. Germline V lookup: CDR1 SGHVS, CDR2 FNYEAQ. The chain's CDR3 is CASSRTPGDEKLFF. The CDR3 DNA is TGTGCCAGCAGCCGAACGCCTGGAGATGAAAAACTGTTTTTT.